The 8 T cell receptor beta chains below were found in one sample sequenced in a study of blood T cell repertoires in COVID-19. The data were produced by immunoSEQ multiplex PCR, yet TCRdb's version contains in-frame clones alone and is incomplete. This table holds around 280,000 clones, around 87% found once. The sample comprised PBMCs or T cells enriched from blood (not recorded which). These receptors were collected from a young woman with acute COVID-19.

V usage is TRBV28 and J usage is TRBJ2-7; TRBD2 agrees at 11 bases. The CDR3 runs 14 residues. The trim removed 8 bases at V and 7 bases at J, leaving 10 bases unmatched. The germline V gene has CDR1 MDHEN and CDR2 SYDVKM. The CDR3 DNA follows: TGTGCCAGCCACATAGCGGGAGGGCCGGGGGAGCAGTACTTC. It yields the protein CASHIAGGPGEQYF.

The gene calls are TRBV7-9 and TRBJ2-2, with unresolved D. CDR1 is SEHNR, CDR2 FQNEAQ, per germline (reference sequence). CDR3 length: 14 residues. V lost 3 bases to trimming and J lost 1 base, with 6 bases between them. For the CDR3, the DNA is TGTGCCAGCAGCTTCTACAGGAACACCGGGGAGCTGTTTTTT. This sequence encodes CASSFYRNTGELFF.

The CDR3 loop is CASSYRGGRETQYF. For the CDR3, the DNA is TGTGCCAGCAGTTACCGCGGGGGACGAGAGACCCAGTACTTC. V usage is TRBV6-2 or TRBV6-3 and J usage is TRBJ2-5; 7 bases match TRBD2. The V segment lost 2 bases and the J segment 4 bases; nucleotides outside the gene matches: 4. Germline V CDR1 and CDR2: MNHEY, SVGEGT. The length of the CDR3 is 14 residues.

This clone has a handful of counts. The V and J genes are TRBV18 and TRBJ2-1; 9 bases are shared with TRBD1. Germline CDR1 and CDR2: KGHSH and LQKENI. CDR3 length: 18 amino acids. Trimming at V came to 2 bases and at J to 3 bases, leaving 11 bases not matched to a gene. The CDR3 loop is CASSPYPGRTGVYNEQFF. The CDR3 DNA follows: TGTGCCAGCTCACCATATCCCGGGAGGACAGGGGTCTACAATGAGCAGTTCTTC.

DNA for the CDR3: TGTGCCAGCACCATAGGACAGGGGAACACTGAAGCTTTCTTT. This codes for CASTIGQGNTEAFF. The V gene is TRBV2, the J gene TRBJ1-1; TRBD1 matches at 8 bases. Germline V CDR1 and CDR2: SNHLY, FYNNEI. The J segment lost 1 base and the V segment lost 7 bases, leaving 5 bases of the junction unmatched. The CDR3 is 14 residues long.

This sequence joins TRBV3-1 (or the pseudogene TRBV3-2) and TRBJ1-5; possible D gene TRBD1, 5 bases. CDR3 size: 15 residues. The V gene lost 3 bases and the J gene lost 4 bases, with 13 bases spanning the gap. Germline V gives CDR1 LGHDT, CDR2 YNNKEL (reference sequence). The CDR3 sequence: CASSQGLGGNQPQHF. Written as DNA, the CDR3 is TGTGCCAGCAGCCAGGGACTGGGGGGGAATCAGCCCCAGCATTTT.

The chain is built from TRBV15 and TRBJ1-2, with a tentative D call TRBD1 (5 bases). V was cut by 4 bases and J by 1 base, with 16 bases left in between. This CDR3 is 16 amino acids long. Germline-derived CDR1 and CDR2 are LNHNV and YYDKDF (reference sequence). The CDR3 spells CATSTLRQPHNYGYTF. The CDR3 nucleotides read TGTGCCACCAGCACCTTAAGACAGCCCCATAACTATGGCTACACCTTC.

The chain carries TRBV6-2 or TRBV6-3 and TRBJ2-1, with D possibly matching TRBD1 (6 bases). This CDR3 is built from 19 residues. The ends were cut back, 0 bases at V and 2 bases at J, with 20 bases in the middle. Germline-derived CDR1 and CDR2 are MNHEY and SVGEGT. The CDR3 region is CASSYSQTGNLRAYNEQFF. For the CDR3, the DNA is TGTGCCAGCAGTTACTCGCAGACAGGCAACCTTAGAGCCTACAATGAGCAGTTCTTC.